The 17 T cell receptor beta chains in this list originate from one sample, sequenced in a study of cytomegalovirus exposure and HLA in healthy donors (dated 2017 in TCRdb). Library construction relied on the immunoSEQ multiplex PCR assay. For the multiplex PCR, a mixture combining 60 forward primers for TCR Vbeta segments and 13 reverse primers for TCR Jbeta segments was used. Here the immuneACCESS table is served through TCRdb, limited to in-frame sequences with V and J called. Missing clones are a known gap in these copies; in checked studies unresolved V genes cover under half, and the rest lacks a known reason. Recorded for this sample are about 120,000 clones; approximately 80% of them occurred a single time. Under 4% of the sample rests with the top ten. Sequences were obtained from PBMCs. The receptors here all came from a young woman in good health and CMV-seronegative.

This chain connects TRBV4-3 to TRBJ2-3, with TRBD1 identical over 9 bases. The CDR3 covers 15 residues. V lost 4 bases and J lost 3; bases outside the gene matches: 5. Looked up from germline, CDR1 is LGHNA and CDR2 is YSLEER. The CDR3 DNA follows: TGCGCCAGCAGCCCACAGGGGGCGAGAACAGATACGCAGTATTTT. Translating gives CASSPQGARTDTQYF.

CDR3 sequence reads: CASSSGDRGNSPLHF. Written as DNA, the CDR3 is TGTGCCAGCAGCTCCGGGGACAGGGGTAATTCACCCCTCCACTTT. The chain recombines TRBV5-4 with TRBJ1-6; 10 nucleotides line up with TRBD1. CDR1 is SGHNT and CDR2 is YYREEE in the germline V gene (reference sequence). The CDR3 totals 15 residues. Losses at the gene ends were 3 bases for V and 6 bases for J; bases not matched to a gene: 3.

The chain couples TRBV28 to TRBJ1-2; the D is unclear. The CDR3 sequence is 13 residues long. The germline gives CDR1 MDHEN, CDR2 SYDVKM. Trimming cost V 7 bases and J 8 bases, with 17 bases left between them. CDR3 DNA sequence: TGTGCCAGCACTGACCCGCGGATATGGGGCTACACCTTC. Protein product: CASTDPRIWGYTF.

The rearrangement uses TRBV5-1 and TRBJ2-7, with D possibly TRBD2 on 6 matching bases. Germline CDR1 is SGHRS and CDR2 is YFSETQ. The CDR3 extends over 14 amino acids. V gave up 1 base and J gave up 0 bases, with 8 bases separating them. Here the CDR3 DNA reads TGCGCCAGCAGCTTGTACGGGAGCTCCTACGAGCAGTACTTC. Translating it yields CASSLYGSSYEQYF. Drawing the rest from reference TRBV5-1 and TRBJ2-7, the complete variable domain is KAGVTQTPRYLIKTRGQQVTLSCSPISGHRSVSWYQQTPGQGLQFLFEYFSETQRNKGNFPGRFSGRQFSNSRSEMNVSTLELGDSALYLCASSLYGSSYEQYFGPGTRLTVT.

This sequence joins TRBV5-5 and TRBJ2-7, with a weak D call TRBD1 (5 bases). Germline lookup yields CDR1 SGHKS and CDR2 YYEKEE (reference sequence). Trimming took off 0 bases at V and 8 bases at J, with 15 bases between the two ends. The CDR3 totals 14 residues. DNA of the CDR3: TGTGCCAGCAGCTTGGGGGCAGGGCCGGAGAAGCAGTACTTC. Encoded protein: CASSLGAGPEKQYF.

The V and J genes are TRBV5-1 and TRBJ2-1; 8 bases fit TRBD2. The CDR3 extends over 16 amino acids. J was trimmed by 3 bases and V by 0 bases; bases with no gene match: 5. Germline V gene data show CDR1 as SGHRS and CDR2 as YFSETQ. The CDR3 is CASSLAPAGDYNEQFF. The CDR3 DNA reads as TGCGCCAGCAGCTTGGCCCCAGCGGGGGACTACAATGAGCAGTTCTTC.

Note on this clone: An end of the junction does not agree with germline; a read error may underlie this. The chain has TRBV7-9 and TRBJ1-3, with D uncertain. The germline CDR1 and CDR2 sequences are SEHNR and FQNEAQ (reference sequence). CDR3 size: 14 residues. The CDR3 loop is CSSSLSGSGNTIYF. DNA of the CDR3: TGTTCCAGCAGCTTATCGGGTAGTGGAAACACCATATATTTT.

The chain uses TRBV7-6 and TRBJ2-7; the match to TRBD1 covers 7 bases. The CDR3 covers 15 residues. Germline CDR1 is SGHVS and CDR2 is FNYEAQ. V lost 1 base, J lost 0 bases, and 3 bases stayed unmatched. DNA for the CDR3: TGTGCCAGCAGCTTAGGATCAGGGGGCTCCTACGAGCAGTACTTC. Protein product: CASSLGSGGSYEQYF.

This clone was counted once. The rearrangement links TRBV5-5 to TRBJ2-7, with 9 bases matching TRBD2. Unmatched junction bases numbered 5, after V lost 7 bases and J lost 3 bases. Per germline, CDR1 SGHKS and CDR2 YYEKEE (reference sequence). The CDR3 contains 13 residues. Written as DNA, the CDR3 is TGTGCCAGCGACTTGCGGGGGGGCTACGAGCAGTACTTC. This encodes CASDLRGGYEQYF.

This chain links TRBV10-1 with TRBJ2-5, with D perhaps TRBD1 (6 bases). This CDR3 is built from 14 residues. CDR1 and CDR2 from the germline V gene are WNHNN and SYGVQD (reference sequence). V was trimmed by 6 bases and J by 5 bases, leaving 16 bases between them. CDR3 coding DNA: TGCGCCAGCAGCCCGACAGGTCGTCCGGAGACCCAGTACTTC. The encoded protein is CASSPTGRPETQYF.

The rearrangement joins TRBV11-3 to TRBJ2-4; weak D call: TRBD1 (6 bases). This CDR3 region has 15 residues. Germline-derived CDR1 and CDR2 are SGHNT and YENEEA. V gave up 3 bases and J gave up 0 bases, with 9 bases separating them. The CDR3 sequence is CASSLGATAKNIQYF. CDR3 sequence (DNA): TGTGCCAGCAGCTTGGGGGCTACAGCCAAAAACATTCAGTACTTC.

V is TRBV2 and J is TRBJ1-4, with 7 bases identical to TRBD1. Per the germline V gene, CDR1 is SNHLY and CDR2 is FYNNEI. CDR3 length: 13 amino acids. V was clipped by 9 bases and J by 5 bases; unmatched bases: 6. In nucleotides, the CDR3 is TGTGCCAGTCGACAGGGTGGGAATGAAAAACTGTTTTTT. Translation: CASRQGGNEKLFF.

CDR3 coding DNA: TGTGCCAGCACGTCAACTAGCTGGAACGAGCAGTACTTC. This translates into CASTSTSWNEQYF. The chain combines TRBV28 with TRBJ2-7; weak D call: TRBD2 (6 bases). The CDR3 has 13 amino acids. The germline V and J ends were trimmed by 7 bases and 5 bases, with 15 bases remaining between them. Per the germline V gene, CDR1 is MDHEN and CDR2 is SYDVKM.

The chain has TRBV27 and TRBJ1-1; a weak D match, TRBD1 (5 bases). The V gene's germline CDR1 is MNHEY and CDR2 SMNVEV (reference sequence). There are 13 residues in the CDR3. The V gene lost 8 bases and the J gene lost 2 bases, with 12 bases spanning the gap. The CDR3 region is CASGPGLNTEAFF. In DNA form, the CDR3 reads TGTGCCAGCGGTCCAGGGCTAAACACTGAAGCTTTCTTT.

The gene calls are TRBV5-1 and TRBJ2-7, with 8 bases that match TRBD2. The junction had 18 bases not matched to a gene; V was cut back by 4 bases and J by 6 bases. The CDR3 is 17 amino acids. The V gene's germline CDR1 is SGHRS and CDR2 YFSETQ. The CDR3 here is CASSPAGSGTLISEQYF. The CDR3 region has the DNA TGCGCCAGCAGCCCCGCGGGTAGCGGGACTCTTATTAGCGAGCAGTACTTC.

This sequence joins TRBV2 and TRBJ1-4; 7 nucleotides agree with TRBD1. Germline assignment: CDR1 SNHLY and CDR2 FYNNEI. This CDR3 is built from 15 residues. After removal of 5 bases from V and 0 bases from J, the junction contained 3 bases not matched to a gene. CDR3 region: CASSLQGPTNEKLFF. DNA for the CDR3: TGTGCCAGCAGTTTACAGGGGCCAACTAATGAAAAACTGTTTTTT. Combining the CDR3 with reference TRBV2 and TRBJ1-4 gives the whole variable domain EPEVTQTPSHQVTQMGQEVILRCVPISNHLYFYWYRQILGQKVEFLVSFYNNEISEKSEIFDDQFSVERPDGSNFTLKIRSTKLEDSAMYFCASSLQGPTNEKLFFGSGTQLSVL.

This clone has a single count. The rearrangement joins TRBV2 to TRBJ1-4; D is possibly TRBD1 (6 bases). The V gene lost 7 bases and the J gene lost 3 bases, with 15 bases spanning the gap. The CDR3 loop spans 15 amino acids. Germline loops: CDR1 SNHLY, CDR2 FYNNEI. The CDR3 is CASMTGTSPNEKLFF. The CDR3 bases are TGTGCCAGCATGACCGGGACATCCCCTAATGAAAAACTGTTTTTT.